Following are 25 T cell receptor beta chains from one sample sequenced in a study of CD8+CD57+ T cells in acquired aplastic anemia. Using genomic DNA as the template, TCR beta VDJ and CDR3 profiling was carried out. TCRdb re-called the reads through MiXCR, storing one row per CDR3 protein. The sample carries about 160,000 distinct CDR3 sequences, about 48% recorded once. Flow cytometry had shown expanded CD8+CD57+ cells in the patients chosen for sequencing. The material sequenced was sorted CD4+, CD8+, or CD8+CD57+ T cells (not recorded which) from PBMCs. All receptors derive from a human donor with aplastic anemia.

The chain carries TRBV11-2 and TRBJ1-2; D remains unclear. V was pared by 0 bases and J by 4 bases, with 9 bases between. This CDR3 spans 14 amino acids. CDR1 is SGHAT, CDR2 FQNNGV, per germline. The CDR3 sequence is CASSLDLGSYGYTF. The CDR3 nucleotides read TGTGCCAGCAGCTTAGATTTGGGCAGCTATGGCTACACCTTC.

This chain connects TRBV19 to TRBJ2-7; 11 bases line up with TRBD1. CDR1 is LNHDA and CDR2 is SQIVND in the germline V gene (reference sequence). Unmatched junction bases numbered 12, after V lost 5 bases and J lost 3 bases. This CDR3 is built from 17 residues. The DNA of the CDR3 is TGTGCCAGTAGTTCCCCCCGAAGGACAGGGGGCAACTACGAGCAGTACTTC. Its protein product is CASSSPRRTGGNYEQYF.

This clonotype was seen a few times. One end of the junction is discordant with germline, which a read error may explain. V and J are TRBV20-1 and TRBJ1-2; a weak D match, TRBD1 (5 bases). This CDR3 comprises 11 residues. Germline V gives CDR1 DFQATT, CDR2 SNEGSKA (reference sequence). CDR3 loop: CSARVGSGMKF. Here the CDR3 DNA reads TGCAGTGCTAGAGTGGGTTCAGGGATGAAATTC.

There are many counts of this clonotype. The gene calls are TRBV6-6 and TRBJ2-7, with 10 bases that match TRBD2. V lost 0 bases to trimming and J lost 2 bases; unmatched junction nucleotides: 1. Germline assignment: CDR1 MNHNY and CDR2 SVGAGI (reference sequence). The CDR3 covers 15 residues. CDR3 in amino acids: CASSYSAGGPYEQYF. The CDR3 bases are TGTGCCAGCAGTTACTCAGCGGGAGGGCCCTACGAGCAGTACTTC.

There are a few counts of this clonotype. CDR3 in amino acids: CASTSPLGANVLTF. CDR3 sequence (DNA): TGTGCCAGCACCTCGCCCCTTGGGGCCAACGTCCTGACTTTC. This rearrangement joins TRBV27 to TRBJ2-6; D is ambiguous. The CDR3 runs 14 residues. V was clipped by 7 bases and J by 3 bases, with 10 bases between them. The germline V gene has CDR1 MNHEY and CDR2 SMNVEV (reference sequence).

The J gene is TRBJ2-5, the V gene TRBV19; 11 nucleotides agree with TRBD1. The CDR3 runs to 15 residues. Per the germline V gene, CDR1 is LNHDA and CDR2 is SQIVND (reference sequence). The V segment lost 5 bases and the J segment 4 bases; nucleotides outside the gene matches: 6. The CDR3 nucleotides are TGTGCCAGTAGTGAAGGGGGGACAGGGGGAGAGACCCAGTACTTC. Amino acid sequence: CASSEGGTGGETQYF.

V gene TRBV7-9 combines with J gene TRBJ2-1; the D gene is possibly TRBD2 (5 bases). Looked up from germline, CDR1 is SEHNR and CDR2 is FQNEAQ (reference sequence). V lost 5 bases and J lost 9, with 14 bases in between. The CDR3 covers 13 residues. Here the CDR3 DNA reads TGTGCCAGCAGCCCTCATACGGGGATTGAGCAGTTCTTC. Protein product: CASSPHTGIEQFF.

The chain carries TRBV11-2 and TRBJ1-4, with D possibly TRBD1 on 5 matching bases. The CDR3 has 16 residues. The germline gives CDR1 SGHAT, CDR2 FQNNGV. Trimming shortened V by 1 base and J by 8 bases, and 17 bases separated the two germline ends. The CDR3 reads CASSLGTFKEGEKLFF. CDR3 sequence (DNA): TGTGCCAGCAGCTTAGGAACGTTCAAGGAGGGGGAAAAACTGTTTTTT.

There are many counts of this clonotype. The chain combines TRBV9 with TRBJ2-5, with D perhaps given as TRBD1 or TRBD2 (6 bases each). Germline CDR1 is SGDLS and CDR2 is YYNGEE. V lost 0 bases and J 4 bases, leaving 13 bases between the germline ends. CDR3 length: 15 residues. The CDR3 DNA reads as TGTGCCAGCAGCGTAGCGGGAGAAGGGGGAGAGACCCAGTACTTC. Translating gives CASSVAGEGGETQYF. Together with reference TRBV9 and TRBJ2-5, the CDR3 gives the full variable domain: DSGVTQTPKHLITATGQRVTLRCSPRSGDLSVYWYQQSLDQGLQFLIQYYNGEERAKGNILERFSAQQFPDLHSELNLSSLELGDSALYFCASSVAGEGGETQYFGPGTRLLVL.

The gene calls are TRBV20-1 and TRBJ2-1, with TRBD2 matching 12 bases. Germline V gene sequence: CDR1 DFQATT, CDR2 SNEGSKA (reference sequence). There are 17 residues in the CDR3. Unmatched junction bases numbered 4, after V lost 1 base and J lost 0 bases. Here the CDR3 DNA reads TGCAGTGCTAGAGTTCTAGCGGGAGGGCCCTCCTACAATGAGCAGTTCTTC. Its protein product is CSARVLAGGPSYNEQFF.

As for this clonotype: A much larger clone differs by one base, so this may be a read error. Here the CDR3 reads CASSPPKGQGTYEQYF. CDR3 coding DNA: TGTGCCAGCAGCCCCCCGAAGGGACAGGGGACCTACGAGCAGTACTTC. This sequence joins TRBV6-1 and TRBJ2-7, with 10 bases that match TRBD1. The CDR3 covers 16 residues. Trimming took 6 bases from V and 2 from J; bases not matched to a gene: 10. Germline V gene data show CDR1 as MNHNS and CDR2 as SASEGT.

A remark on this clonotype: This likely comes from a read error, as the CDR3 has no conserved phenylalanine or tryptophan at its end. The chain has TRBV5-6 and TRBJ1-1; D gene ambiguous. CDR1 SGHDT and CDR2 YYEEEE come from the germline V gene. This CDR3 is 12 amino acids long. V dropped 3 bases and J dropped 6 bases, with 9 bases sitting between them. The CDR3 is CASSWVGAEAFL. CDR3 coding DNA: TGTGCCAGCAGCTGGGTGGGAGCTGAAGCTTTCCTT.

On this clonotype itself: With a much larger clone just one base away, this may be a read error. No conserved phenylalanine or tryptophan is present at the end of the CDR3, so a read error is the likely explanation. This chain connects TRBV2 to TRBJ2-1; 9 bases line up with TRBD2. Germline lookup yields CDR1 SNHLY and CDR2 FYNNEI. The CDR3 sequence is 15 residues long. The CDR3: CSRGAGGPGYNEQFS. CDR3 in DNA: TGTTCGAGGGGGGCGGGAGGGCCGGGGTACAATGAGCAGTTCTCC.

The chain couples TRBV19 to TRBJ2-7; 7 nucleotides agree with TRBD1. Germline V lookup: CDR1 LNHDA, CDR2 SQIVND (reference sequence). This CDR3 comprises 14 residues. Trimming took 5 bases from V and 2 from J; bases not matched to a gene: 6. The CDR3 DNA sequence: TGTGCCAGTAGTCCCACAGGGGAAGCCTACGAGCAGTACTTC. Translation gives CASSPTGEAYEQYF.

This chain connects TRBV2 to TRBJ2-5; 8 nucleotides match TRBD2. The J call may be in error: the DNA end matches TRBJ2-7 better. Germline V lookup: CDR1 SNHLY, CDR2 FYNNEI. The CDR3 consists of 14 residues. CDR3 residues: CASSDRLASYEQYF. The CDR3 nucleotides are TGTGCCAGCAGTGACCGACTAGCGTCCTACGAGCAGTACTTC.

V is TRBV15 and J is TRBJ1-1; D might be TRBD1 (5 bases). V was pared by 0 bases and J by 5 bases, with 10 bases between. The CDR3 sequence is 14 residues long. Germline V gives CDR1 LNHNV, CDR2 YYDKDF (reference sequence). The CDR3 region has the DNA TGTGCCACCAGCAGAGAAATGCAGGGAACTGAAGCTTTCTTT. Its translation is CATSREMQGTEAFF.

This clonotype was seen ten or more times. The chain couples TRBV11-2 to TRBJ2-1; TRBD2 matches at 13 bases. V dropped 4 bases and J dropped 7; count of bases not matched to a gene: 10. Germline CDR1 reads SGHAT; CDR2 reads FQNNGV. This CDR3 contains 17 residues. The CDR3 is CASSSRTSGGPPNEQFF. CDR3 DNA: TGTGCCAGCAGCTCGAGGACTAGCGGGGGACCGCCAAATGAGCAGTTCTTC.

This chain uses TRBV7-2 with TRBJ1-5; D is unresolved. Trimming removed 3 bases at V and 14 bases at J, with 8 bases between. This CDR3 is 10 amino acids long. Germline lookup yields CDR1 SGHTA and CDR2 FQGNSA. The CDR3 loop is CASSLRYEHF. DNA of the CDR3: TGTGCCAGCAGCTTGAGGTACGAGCATTTT.

This clonotype was observed at least ten times. V gene TRBV25-1 combines with J gene TRBJ2-7; D call uncertain. V shed 1 base and J shed 2 bases, with 9 bases lying between them. Germline CDR1 MGHDK, CDR2 SYGVNS. The CDR3 extends over 14 amino acids. The CDR3 loop reads CASSESPPPYEQYF. The CDR3 DNA reads TGTGCCAGCAGTGAATCCCCACCCCCCTACGAGCAGTACTTC.

V gene TRBV2 combines with J gene TRBJ2-7; D call uncertain. Trimming shortened V by 8 bases and J by 6 bases, and 8 bases separated the two germline ends. The CDR3 has 10 amino acids. Germline V gene lookup returns CDR1 SNHLY and CDR2 FYNNEI. DNA for the CDR3: TGTGCCAGCGCGTGGTTCGAGCAGTACTTC. This sequence encodes CASAWFEQYF.

This chain uses TRBV11-2 with TRBJ1-4; D is unclear. Germline V gene data show CDR1 as SGHAT and CDR2 as FQNNGV. With 6 bases removed from V and 4 bases from J, the gap between germline ends came to 18 bases. The CDR3 is 16 amino acids. The CDR3 here is CASSLTPDLNNEKLFF. CDR3 DNA sequence: TGTGCCAGCAGTCTAACCCCGGACCTAAATAATGAAAAACTGTTTTTT.

This clonotype was counted at least ten times. The gene calls are TRBV19 and TRBJ2-7; possibly TRBD2 for D (7 bases). The V and J ends lost 7 bases and 5 bases respectively, with 18 bases between them. Per the germline V gene, CDR1 is LNHDA and CDR2 is SQIVND (reference sequence). The CDR3 runs 14 residues. The CDR3, as DNA: TGTGCCAGTACCATAGGGAGGGGGGCGGACGAGCAGTACTTC. Translation: CASTIGRGADEQYF.

The rearrangement links TRBV13 to TRBJ1-1, with 9 bases matching TRBD1. The CDR3 contains 15 residues. Germline CDR1 and CDR2: PRHDT and FYEKMQ (reference sequence). J lost 3 bases, V lost 2 bases, and 4 bases had no gene match. CDR3 nucleotides: TGTGCCAGCAGCTTATGGGGACAGGGACACACTGAAGCTTTCTTT. Protein product: CASSLWGQGHTEAFF.

The sample holds a few counts of this clonotype. This chain links TRBV5-5 with TRBJ1-1; maybe TRBD1 (5 bases). There are 14 residues in the CDR3. Germline V gene data show CDR1 as SGHKS and CDR2 as YYEKEE (reference sequence). The germline V and J ends were trimmed by 1 base and 4 bases, with 11 bases remaining between them. For the CDR3, the DNA is TGTGCCAGCAGCTTGTATACAGGATCCACTGAAGCTTTCTTT. Its translation: CASSLYTGSTEAFF. The whole variable domain, remainder taken from reference TRBV5-5 and TRBJ1-1, is DAGVTQSPTHLIKTRGQQVTLRCSPISGHKSVSWYQQVLGQGPQFIFQYYEKEERGRGNFPDRFSARQFPNYSSELNVNALLLGDSALYLCASSLYTGSTEAFFGQGTRLTVV.

V gene TRBV4-2 combines with J gene TRBJ2-7, with 7 bases identical to TRBD1. Looked up from germline, CDR1 is LGHNA and CDR2 is YNFKEQ. V lost 1 base and J lost 3; bases outside the gene matches: 15. This CDR3 is 18 amino acids long. CDR3 amino acids: CASSQVSPTGDSSYEQYF. The CDR3 DNA is TGTGCCAGCAGCCAAGTCAGTCCCACAGGGGATAGTAGCTACGAGCAGTACTTC.